These T cell receptor beta chains were read from a single sample in a study of blood T cells in healthy people across ages. TCRdb re-called the 5' RACE reads with MiXCR, one entry per CDR3 protein. The sample lists about 1.4 million distinct CDR3 sequences, 59% seen once, with 6.5% to 8% in the top ten. Specimen: blood. The source is a man aged 18 to 29 in good health. Each CDR3 is given with its conserved first and last residue. Expanded clones are given a class, and other clones once, few, many or no size at all.

j_gene	len	abundance	v_gene	CDR3aa
-	15	few	TRBV6-6	CASSSLGLQQETQYF
TRBJ1-6	15	few	TRBV7-9	CASSPRTVDNSPLHF
TRBJ1-2	13	-	TRBV19	CASSISATVGYTF
TRBJ2-7	11	-	TRBV12-3/TRBV12-4	CASSDGTGVYF
TRBJ2-7	14	-	TRBV20-1	CSARTPSGAYEQYF
TRBJ2-5	14	-	TRBV12-5	CASGGVDGQETQYF
TRBJ2-7	13	few	TRBV7-9	CAGSSGFGYEQYF
TRBJ2-1	20	few	TRBV7-9	CASSFAGGASGPSSYNEQFF
TRBJ2-1	17	few	TRBV4-3	CASSQVTGTGGRNEQFF
TRBJ2-1	13	few	TRBV29-1	CSVWEPSYNEQFF
TRBJ2-7	11	-	TRBV29-1	CSVAGSGEQYF
TRBJ2-7	15	few	TRBV20-1	CSASHVDRGFYEQYF
TRBJ1-1	18	-	TRBV6-2/TRBV6-3	CASSLEQATGGWNTEAFF
TRBJ1-6	15	few	TRBV12-3/TRBV12-4	CASSLRAGENSPLHF
TRBJ2-7	15	few	TRBV4-2	CASSKLALSSYEQYF
TRBJ1-1	14	-	TRBV6-6	CASSYTDKNTEAFF
TRBJ2-1	15	-	TRBV5-1	CASSLEGTSIDEQFF
TRBJ2-1	16	-	TRBV5-1	CASSLAGEYSYNEQFF
TRBJ2-1	13	-	TRBV27	CASSPRDRNEQFF
-	14	-	TRBV20-1	CSARGLTSGYEQYF
TRBJ1-2	13	few	TRBV18	CASSQAPSYGYTF
TRBJ2-5	15	-	TRBV6-5	CASSYPGASLETQYF
TRBJ2-3	13	-	TRBV9	CASSVGAGGTQYF
TRBJ2-3	17	-	TRBV18	CASSPNRGRSTTDTQYF
TRBJ2-7	11	-	TRBV7-9	CASSAHREQYF
TRBJ2-7	13	-	TRBV2	CASSDLGYNEQYF
TRBJ2-1	16	-	TRBV9	CASSVRTGTIYNEQFF
TRBJ2-1	17	-	TRBV7-7	CASSSLKTSGTYNEQFF
TRBJ2-5	14	-	TRBV12-3/TRBV12-4	CASSLGTEYNEQYF
TRBJ2-3	14	-	TRBV5-1	CASSLEATTDTQYF
TRBJ2-7	15	-	TRBV3-1	CASSPLNHITYEQYF
TRBJ2-1	12	-	TRBV2	CASWEVNNEQFF
TRBJ2-7	16	-	TRBV3-1	CASSQDSYRSSYEQYF
TRBJ2-1	13	few	TRBV6-5	CASRITGGNEQFF
TRBJ2-4	15	-	TRBV6-6	CASSYDMPAKNIQYF
TRBJ2-2	14	-	TRBV5-1	CASSFPQGAGELFF